Each of the 3 T cell receptor beta chains below was sequenced from the same sample in a study of cytomegalovirus exposure and HLA in healthy donors. Libraries were prepared by immunoSEQ multiplex PCR; TCRdb keeps only in-frame clonotypes and omits some of them. The table records about 110,000 clones, about nine tenths of them present only once. Sequencing was performed on PBMCs. Receptor source: a woman in her late teens or twenties in good health and CMV-seronegative.

This chain links TRBV13 with TRBJ1-6; 7 bases map to TRBD1. V gave up 5 bases and J gave up 7 bases; unmatched junction bases: 5. The germline V gene has CDR1 PRHDT and CDR2 FYEKMQ (reference sequence). The CDR3 length is 14 residues. The CDR3 bases are TGTGCCAGCAGCCTAAGACAGGGAAATTCACCCCTCCACTTT. Translating gives CASSLRQGNSPLHF.

The rearrangement uses TRBV28 and TRBJ1-4, with D perhaps matching TRBD1 (5 bases). The CDR3 has 15 amino acids. Per the germline V gene, CDR1 is MDHEN and CDR2 is SYDVKM. V was shortened by 8 bases and J by 0 bases, with 13 bases between the two germline ends. For the CDR3, the DNA is TGTGCCAGCGAGGGGACTCACTCAACTAATGAAAAACTGTTTTTT. This encodes CASEGTHSTNEKLFF.

The chain has TRBV7-2 and TRBJ2-7; 10 positions match TRBD2. There are 14 residues in the CDR3. The germline V gene encodes CDR1 SGHTA and CDR2 FQGNSA. The V gene end was trimmed by 5 bases and the J gene end by 4 bases; junction bases not matched to a gene: 5. The CDR3 spells CASSPGLAAYEQYF. In DNA, the CDR3 is TGTGCCAGCAGCCCAGGACTAGCGGCTTACGAGCAGTACTTC.